This T cell receptor beta chain was obtained from a study of CD8 T cells in ankylosing spondylitis. Study results and caveats: What appeared characteristic of ankylosing spondylitis blood was a TCR beta motif of eight highly homologous variants.

Using its own MiXCR run on the 5' RACE reads, TCRdb lists one record per CDR3 protein. Among approximately 340,000 distinct CDR3 sequences listed, roughly 15% were seen once. This CDR3 spans 15 amino acids. The germline gives CDR1 SEHNR, CDR2 FQNEAQ (reference sequence). The germline V and J ends were trimmed by 0 bases and 5 bases, with 13 bases remaining between them. This clonotype was seen only a few times. Antigen specificity is unknown. The chain employs TRBV7-9 and TRBJ1-1; D is unclear. The sequence came from a male donor with ankylosing spondylitis or in good health (not recorded which). Sequenced material: blood, either unsorted or a sorted T cell fraction (not recorded which). The CDR3 spells CASSLADISRTEAFF. The CDR3, as DNA: TGTGCCAGCAGCTTAGCAGATATAAGCAGAACTGAAGCTTTCTTT.